The table lists the clone carrying this TCR beta chain with a few counts. The data belong to a study of cytomegalovirus exposure and HLA in healthy donors. PCR was performed using 60 Vbeta and 13 Jbeta primers. Sequenced by immunoSEQ multiplex PCR; TCRdb stores in-frame clones only, minus some. Of about 40,000 clones in the sample, 50% were seen once. V was trimmed by 1 base and J by 11 bases, leaving 21 bases between them. The CDR3 is 16 residues long. Germline CDR1 is MGHRA and CDR2 is YSYEKL. The material sequenced was PBMCs. This TCR came from a human donor in good health. The J gene is TRBJ2-1, the V gene TRBV4-1, with a tentative D call TRBD2 (7 bases). CDR3: CASSQAGVAGGVKQFF. CDR3 bases: TGCGCCAGCAGCCAAGCAGGGGTAGCGGGCGGGGTTAAGCAGTTCTTC.